This T cell receptor beta chain was found in a study of beta chain features in type 1 diabetes. Notes on the study in general: PCR might preferentially amplify shorter templates, equally in patients and controls. No resolution was reached here on whether HLA type influences TCRB rearrangement.

Worth noting for this clone: What it binds is not known.

Trimming took off 5 bases at V and 6 bases at J, with 11 bases between the two ends. The germline gives CDR1 SGHAT, CDR2 FQNNGV. The CDR3 length is 12 residues. It was one heparinised blood draw, averaging around 120 mL, that each donor gave. As every portion of the isolated RNA was reverse transcribed, the sequencing read expressed TCRB transcripts. Samples of naive, central memory and regulatory T cells yielded a mean of around 3.7 million reads. TCRdb's copy holds only in-frame clones and misses some; the assay was immunoSEQ multiplex PCR. The sample contains about 350,000 clones, 15% to 20% of which appear only once.

The chain carries TRBV11-2 and TRBJ2-7; no clear D gene. Sequencing was carried out using naive CD4+ T cells from blood. The receptor was derived from a woman aged 18-35 years in good health. The CDR3 nucleotides read TGTGCCAGCAGCCCGGTTTGGGCCGAGCAGTACTTC. Protein: CASSPVWAEQYF.